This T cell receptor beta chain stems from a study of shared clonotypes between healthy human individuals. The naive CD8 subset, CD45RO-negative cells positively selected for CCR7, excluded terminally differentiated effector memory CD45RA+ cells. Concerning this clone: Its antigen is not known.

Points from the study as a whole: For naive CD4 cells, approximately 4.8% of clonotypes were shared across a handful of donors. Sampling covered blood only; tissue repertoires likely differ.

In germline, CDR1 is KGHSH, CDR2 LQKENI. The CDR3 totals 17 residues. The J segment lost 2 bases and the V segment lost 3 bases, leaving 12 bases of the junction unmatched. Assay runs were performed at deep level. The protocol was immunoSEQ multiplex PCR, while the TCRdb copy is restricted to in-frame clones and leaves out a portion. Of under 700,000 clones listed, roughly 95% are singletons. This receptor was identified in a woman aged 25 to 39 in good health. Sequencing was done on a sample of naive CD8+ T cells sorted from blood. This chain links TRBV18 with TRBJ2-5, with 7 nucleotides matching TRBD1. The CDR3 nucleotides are TGTGCCAGCTCACCGGGGGACAGTACCTTTATTCAAGAGACCCAGTACTTC. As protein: CASSPGDSTFIQETQYF.